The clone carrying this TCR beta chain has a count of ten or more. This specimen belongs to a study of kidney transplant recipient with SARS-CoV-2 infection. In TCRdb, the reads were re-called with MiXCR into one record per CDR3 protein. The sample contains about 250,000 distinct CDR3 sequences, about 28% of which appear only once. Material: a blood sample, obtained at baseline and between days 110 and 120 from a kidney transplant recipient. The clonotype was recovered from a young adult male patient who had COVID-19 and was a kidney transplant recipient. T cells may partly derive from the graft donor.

CDR3 sequence: CASIGQGPCSGANVLTF. The CDR3 DNA reads TGTGCCAGCATCGGACAGGGGCCGTGTTCTGGGGCCAACGTCCTGACTTTC. The chain recombines TRBV21-1 with TRBJ2-6; the table's D gene call, TRBD1, was not cross checked with the DNA. TRBV21-1 is tagged as a pseudogene. The CDR3 loop spans 17 amino acids.